This TCR beta chain is drawn from a study of control samples from healthy donors and cancer patients. Germline V gene lookup returns CDR1 SGHVS and CDR2 FQNEAQ. V lost 3 bases, J lost 1 base, and 10 bases lay in between. There are 15 residues in the CDR3. Sequencing used immunoSEQ multiplex PCR; TCRdb keeps in-frame clones, though not all of them. The sample shows 25,000 to 30,000 clones, about 85% of them seen only once. This TCR was sampled from a female donor with melanoma. Sequencing was performed on formalin-fixed, paraffin-embedded tissue. The rearrangement links TRBV7-8 to TRBJ2-1; D is unresolved. The CDR3, as DNA: TGTGCCAGCAGCTTGATGACAACTTCCTACAATGAGCAGTTCTTC. Its translation is CASSLMTTSYNEQFF.